The 3 T cell receptor beta chains reported below all come from one sample, sequenced in a study of cytomegalovirus exposure and HLA in healthy donors. The repertoire was sequenced with immunoSEQ multiplex PCR; TCRdb's copy has only in-frame clones and lacks some. The table includes about 110,000 clones, around 90% detected once. Sequenced input: PBMCs. Receptor source: a woman aged 18-29 years in good health and CMV-seronegative.

This clone was counted once. The genes are TRBV7-9 and TRBJ2-5; the match to TRBD1 covers 7 bases. From germline, CDR1 is SEHNR and CDR2 FQNEAQ (reference sequence). V lost 5 bases and J lost 2; bases outside the gene matches: 8. The length of the CDR3 is 15 residues. The CDR3 sequence: CASSRMGQPQETQYF. In DNA form, the CDR3 reads TGTGCCAGCAGCCGCATGGGACAGCCGCAAGAGACCCAGTACTTC.

This CDR3 reads CASSSDRAFNNEQFF. In DNA form, the CDR3 reads TGTGCCAGCAGCTCCGACAGGGCTTTCAACAATGAGCAGTTCTTC. The V gene is TRBV28, the J gene TRBJ2-1, with 7 bases lining up with TRBD1. Per germline, CDR1 MDHEN and CDR2 SYDVKM. This CDR3 comprises 15 residues. Trimming took 6 bases from V and 5 from J; bases not matched to a gene: 10.

The chain joins TRBV15 to TRBJ2-3, with 7 bases aligning to TRBD1. Germline V lookup: CDR1 LNHNV, CDR2 YYDKDF (reference sequence). V lost 3 bases, J lost 3 bases, and 12 bases stayed unmatched. The CDR3 loop spans 17 amino acids. The CDR3, as DNA: TGTGCCACCAGCAGCAATGGCCGGGACAGACTAACAGATACGCAGTATTTT. It codes for CATSSNGRDRLTDTQYF.